This TCR beta chain was obtained from a study of early T cells in non-severe SARS-CoV-2 infection. Unique molecular identifiers were added to individual cDNA molecules. TCRdb recomputed calls from the 5' RACE reads with MiXCR, one row per CDR3 protein. In the table there are about 56,000 distinct CDR3 sequences, about 10% of which are singletons. V gave up 4 bases and J gave up 5 bases; unmatched junction bases: 7. In germline, CDR1 is SGHVS, CDR2 FQNEAQ. The CDR3 consists of 14 residues. This clonotype was counted at least ten times. The receptor's source is an adult who was a healthcare worker with PCR-confirmed SARS-CoV-2 infection or an uninfected control (not recorded which). Sequencing used whole blood. The V and J genes are TRBV7-8 and TRBJ2-7, with 8 bases aligning to TRBD1. CDR3 region: CASSSQGAWNEQYF. As DNA, the CDR3 is TGTGCCAGCAGCTCCCAGGGGGCCTGGAACGAGCAGTACTTC.